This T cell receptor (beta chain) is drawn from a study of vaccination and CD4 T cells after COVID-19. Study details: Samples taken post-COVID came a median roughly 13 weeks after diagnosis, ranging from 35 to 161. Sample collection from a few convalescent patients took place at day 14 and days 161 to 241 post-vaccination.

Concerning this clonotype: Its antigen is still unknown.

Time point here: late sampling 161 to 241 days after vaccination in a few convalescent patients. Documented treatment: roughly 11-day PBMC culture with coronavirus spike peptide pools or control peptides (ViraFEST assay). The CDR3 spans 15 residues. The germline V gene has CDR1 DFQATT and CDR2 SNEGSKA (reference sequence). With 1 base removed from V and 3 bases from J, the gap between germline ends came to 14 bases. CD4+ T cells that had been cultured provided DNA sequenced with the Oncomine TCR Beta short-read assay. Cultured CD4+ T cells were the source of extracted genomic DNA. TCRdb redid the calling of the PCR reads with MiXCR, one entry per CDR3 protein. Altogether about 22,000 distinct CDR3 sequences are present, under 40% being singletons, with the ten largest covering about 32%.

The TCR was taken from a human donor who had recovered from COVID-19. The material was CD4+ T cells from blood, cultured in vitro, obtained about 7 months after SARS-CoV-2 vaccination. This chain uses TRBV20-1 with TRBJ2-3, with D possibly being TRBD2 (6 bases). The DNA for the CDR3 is TGCAGTGCTAGAGGCGAATTGGGAGGAACAGATACGCAGTATTTT. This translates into CSARGELGGTDTQYF.